The 18 T cell receptor beta chains in this list originate from one sample, sequenced in a study of monozygotic twins with inflammatory bowel disease. TCRdb reprocessed the 5' RACE reads and stores each CDR3 protein as one record, lacking DNA. The sample holds about 330,000 distinct CDR3 sequences. The specimen was blood. Source of these receptors: a human donor with ulcerative colitis or Crohn's disease, or a healthy co-twin of an affected twin (not recorded which).

This chain connects TRBV19 to TRBJ2-3; the TCRdb D gene call, TRBD1, has no DNA to confirm it. The CDR3 totals 14 residues. Germline CDR1 reads LNHDA; CDR2 reads SQIVND (reference sequence). The CDR3 region is CASSNQGRTDTQYF.

J is TRBJ1-6 and V is TRBV5-6. Per the germline V gene, CDR1 is SGHDT and CDR2 is YYEEEE. The CDR3 has 16 residues. CDR3 sequence reads: CASSLASGMDNSPLHF. The full variable domain, its missing parts supplied by reference TRBV5-6 and TRBJ1-6, is DAGVTQSPTHLIKTRGQQVTLRCSPKSGHDTVSWYQQALGQGPQFIFQYYEEEERQRGNFPDRFSGHQFPNYSSELNVNALLLGDSALYLCASSLASGMDNSPLHFGNGTRLTVT.

The J gene is TRBJ2-3, the V gene TRBV4-1; no DNA is available, so the TRBD2 call from TCRdb remains unchecked. CDR1 MGHRA and CDR2 YSYEKL come from the germline V gene. CDR3 length equals 16 residues. The CDR3 reads CASSQEPGGATDTQYF.

The chain has TRBV30 and TRBJ1-1; TCRdb's D gene call, TRBD1, goes unchecked for lack of DNA. From germline, CDR1 is GTSNPN and CDR2 SVGIG (reference sequence). The CDR3 has 18 amino acids. CDR3 sequence reads: CAWSPSRGAWPMNTEAFF.

The rearrangement joins TRBV5-4 to TRBJ2-7; TCRdb lists TRBD2, though no DNA is available to test this call. This CDR3 spans 15 amino acids. From germline, CDR1 is SGHNT and CDR2 YYREEE (reference sequence). CDR3: CASSLVGLDLNEQYF.

J is TRBJ1-5 and V is TRBV6-2 or TRBV6-3. The CDR3 has 14 amino acids. Germline CDR1 reads MNHEY; CDR2 reads SVGEGT. The CDR3 sequence: CASRGLAGNQPQHF.

This sequence joins TRBV20-1 and TRBJ2-7; lacking DNA, the TRBD1 call made by TCRdb goes unchecked. This CDR3 contains 11 residues. CDR1 and CDR2 (germline): DFQATT, SNEGSKA (reference sequence). This chain's CDR3 is CSMFGGDEQYF.

The chain has TRBV5-1 and TRBJ2-5; TCRdb's D call, TRBD1, is unchecked because there is no DNA. CDR3 length: 15 residues. Germline loops: CDR1 SGHRS, CDR2 YFSETQ. Here the CDR3 reads CASTLAGTVEETQYF.

V gene TRBV20-1 combines with J gene TRBJ1-5. CDR1 DFQATT and CDR2 SNEGSKA come from the germline V gene (reference sequence). The CDR3 totals 11 residues. The CDR3 loop reads CSASSNQPQHF.

V and J are TRBV5-1 and TRBJ1-5. The germline gives CDR1 SGHRS, CDR2 YFSETQ. CDR3 size: 15 residues. The CDR3 sequence: CASSLSQDSNQPQHF.

The chain carries TRBV12-3 or TRBV12-4 and TRBJ2-1; TCRdb selects TRBD1, and the lack of DNA leaves this call unchecked. The CDR3 spans 16 residues. The chain's CDR3 is CASSLAVGGSGNEQFF.

The chain uses TRBV5-1 and TRBJ1-2. The germline gives CDR1 SGHRS, CDR2 YFSETQ. The CDR3 consists of 13 residues. The CDR3 loop is CASSSGTPGGYTF.

This chain joins TRBV19 and TRBJ1-5; TCRdb calls TRBD1, which cannot be checked without DNA. The CDR3 runs to 13 residues. Germline CDR1 is LNHDA and CDR2 is SQIVND (reference sequence). This chain's CDR3 is CASSVPSNQPQHF.

The chain links TRBV2 to TRBJ1-5; TCRdb names TRBD1, which stays unverified in the absence of DNA. CDR1 SNHLY and CDR2 FYNNEI come from the germline V gene. The CDR3 consists of 12 residues. CDR3 protein: CASKRGEEPQHF.

The J gene is TRBJ2-2, the V gene TRBV7-9. This CDR3 has 15 residues. Germline CDR1 is SEHNR and CDR2 is FQNEAQ (reference sequence). The CDR3 loop is CASSPSGIVTGELFF.

V and J are TRBV10-2 and TRBJ1-1. CDR1 is WSHSY and CDR2 is SAAADI in the germline V gene. The CDR3 extends over 12 amino acids. This CDR3 is CASSVASTEAFF.

The rearrangement uses TRBV18 and TRBJ2-3; without DNA, the TCRdb call of TRBD2 cannot be checked. Germline V gene data show CDR1 as KGHSH and CDR2 as LQKENI. The CDR3 extends over 20 amino acids. CDR3 residues: CASSRTVGLAGWRSTDTQYF.

This chain joins TRBV20-1 and TRBJ2-4; there is no DNA to check the TCRdb D call of TRBD2. The germline V gene has CDR1 DFQATT and CDR2 SNEGSKA (reference sequence). The CDR3 has 17 residues. CDR3 amino acids: CSATEGSGGLGKNIQYF.